This T cell receptor beta chain appears in the sequencing data of a study of blood T cell repertoires in COVID-19. Study context: The United States, Italy and Spain provided the acute and convalescent COVID-19 samples.

Trimming took 2 bases from V and 4 from J; bases not matched to a gene: 8. Looked up from germline, CDR1 is SGHTA and CDR2 is FQGNSA. The CDR3 loop spans 17 amino acids. The repertoire was sequenced with immunoSEQ multiplex PCR; TCRdb's copy has only in-frame clones and lacks some. This sample carries 250,000 to 300,000 clones, roughly 90% of them seen once, and the ten largest clones take approximately 10%. This clonotype was obtained from a woman under 40 with COVID-19, enrolled during active disease. What was sequenced was peripheral blood. The chain is built from TRBV7-2 and TRBJ2-1, with 10 nucleotides matching TRBD2. The CDR3 DNA follows: TGTGCCAGCAGCTTACGTCCTAGCGGGAGAGGATACAATGAGCAGTTCTTC. It yields the protein CASSLRPSGRGYNEQFF. The whole variable domain, remainder taken from reference TRBV7-2 and TRBJ2-1, is GAGVSQSPSNKVTEKGKDVELRCDPISGHTALYWYRQSLGQGLEFLIYFQGNSAPDKSGLPSDRFSAERTGGSVSTLTIQRTQQEDSAVYLCASSLRPSGRGYNEQFFGPGTRLTVL.